A selection of T cell receptor beta chains follows, all from one sample in a study of shared clonotypes between healthy human individuals. Using immunoSEQ multiplex PCR, the repertoire was profiled, and TCRdb retains in-frame clones only, with some absent. Among about 380,000 clones listed, 90% to 98% were seen once. Material: memory CD8+ T cells sorted from blood. The receptors originated from a man under 40 in good health. Each CDR3 is given with its conserved first and last residue. D genes are given only for firm matches. The size entry is marked missing in some rows and otherwise reads once, few, many or a size class.

V	D	size	J	CDR3	DNA
TRBV29-1	TRBD2	NA	TRBJ2-1	CSAMTSPQQFF	TGCAGCGCTATGACTAGCCCCCAGCAGTTCTTC
TRBV14	NA	NA	TRBJ1-2	CASSHHSGSDYGYTF	TGTGCCAGCAGCCACCACTCGGGCAGCGATTATGGCTACACCTTC
TRBV2	NA	NA	TRBJ2-4	CASSEGAGLAKNIQYF	TGTGCCAGCAGTGAAGGGGCGGGACTAGCCAAAAACATTCAGTACTTC
TRBV2	NA	NA	TRBJ1-1	CASTIGQKNTEAFF	TGTGCCAGCACGATAGGACAGAAGAACACTGAAGCTTTCTTT
TRBV27	TRBD2	NA	TRBJ2-1	CASTQFSGSVNEQFF	TGTGCCAGCACCCAATTTAGCGGGAGTGTCAATGAGCAGTTCTTC
TRBV7-9	NA	NA	TRBJ2-5	CASSFKVLQETQYF	TGTGCCAGCAGCTTCAAGGTACTGCAAGAGACCCAGTACTTC
TRBV2	NA	once	TRBJ2-5	CASSVDRSHETQYF	TGTGCCAGCAGTGTGGACCGGAGTCACGAGACCCAGTACTTC
TRBV7-8	TRBD1	NA	TRBJ2-5	CASSQDNGQGGETQYF	TGTGCCAGCAGCCAGGATAACGGACAGGGGGGGGAGACCCAGTACTTC
TRBV5-6	TRBD1	NA	TRBJ2-3	CASSYPIPGQGVTDTQYF	TGTGCCAGCAGCTACCCAATACCGGGACAGGGGGTGACAGATACGCAGTATTTT
TRBV7-3	TRBD1	NA	TRBJ2-7	CASSPGQGEQYF	TGTGCCAGCAGCCCCGGACAGGGCGAGCAGTACTTC
TRBV6-5	TRBD1	NA	TRBJ2-7	CASSYSPRGLSYEQYF	TGTGCCAGCAGTTACTCACCTAGGGGGCTGTCCTACGAGCAGTACTTC
TRBV7-9	TRBD1	once	TRBJ1-4	CASSPKFGTGGEKLFF	TGTGCCAGCAGCCCGAAGTTTGGGACAGGGGGAGAAAAACTGTTTTTT
TRBV6-5	NA	NA	TRBJ2-7	CASSRRGRPLYEQYF	TGTGCCAGCAGTAGAAGAGGGCGGCCGCTGTACGAGCAGTACTTC
TRBV7-3	NA	NA	TRBJ1-3	CASSLGNGGNTIYF	TGTGCCAGCAGCTTAGGGAATGGTGGAAACACCATATATTTT
TRBV19	NA	once	TRBJ1-2	CASSPGNGYTF	TGTGCCAGTAGTCCGGGGAATGGCTACACCTTC
TRBV9	TRBD1	NA	TRBJ2-1	CASSVTGGPYNEQFF	TGTGCCAGCAGCGTGACAGGGGGACCCTACAATGAGCAGTTCTTC
TRBV11-3	TRBD1	NA	TRBJ2-2	CASSKGQGPTGELFF	TGTGCCAGCAGCAAGGGACAGGGGCCAACCGGGGAGCTGTTTTTT
TRBV7-8	NA	NA	TRBJ2-6	CASSSPSGGRGANVLTF	TGTGCCAGCAGCTCACCCTCGGGGGGCCGTGGGGCCAACGTCCTGACTTTC
TRBV6-5	NA	once	TRBJ2-7	CASRASASYEQYF	TGTGCCAGCAGGGCTAGCGCGTCCTACGAGCAGTACTTC
TRBV7-8	NA	NA	TRBJ2-1	CASSLGLGAPYNEQFF	TGTGCCAGCAGCTTAGGGCTGGGGGCTCCCTACAATGAGCAGTTCTTC
TRBV7-2	NA	NA	TRBJ2-7	CASSLGHPREQYF	TGTGCCAGCAGCTTAGGACACCCTCGGGAGCAGTACTTC
TRBV5-4	TRBD2	NA	TRBJ2-1	CASSSQTSGSFNEQFF	TGTGCCAGCAGCTCGCAGACTAGCGGGAGTTTTAATGAGCAGTTCTTC
TRBV28	TRBD1	NA	TRBJ1-2	CASSSTPQGNYDYGYTF	TGTGCCAGCAGTTCGACTCCACAGGGGAACTACGACTATGGCTACACCTTC
TRBV5-1	NA	NA	TRBJ1-2	CASSYEQGPGYTF	TGCGCCAGCAGCTACGAACAGGGTCCGGGCTACACCTTC
TRBV5-1	TRBD1	once	TRBJ2-4	CASSPTGMGNIQYF	TGCGCCAGCAGCCCGACAGGGATGGGGAACATTCAGTACTTC
TRBV2	TRBD2	NA	TRBJ2-2	CASSSTSGRGGGELFF	TGTGCCAGCAGTTCGACTAGCGGGAGGGGAGGCGGGGAGCTGTTTTTT
TRBV19	NA	NA	TRBJ2-2	CASRPGRFAGELFF	TGTGCCAGTAGACCGGGCCGCTTCGCCGGGGAGCTGTTTTTT
TRBV6-1	NA	NA	TRBJ1-2	CASSELGGVQYGYTF	TGTGCCAGCAGTGAACTGGGGGGAGTACAGTATGGCTACACCTTC
TRBV10-1	NA	NA	TRBJ2-2	CASSESITGELFF	TGCGCCAGCAGTGAGTCGATCACCGGGGAGCTGTTTTTT
TRBV18	NA	NA	TRBJ1-5	CASSPQGNQPQHF	TGTGCCAGCTCACCACAGGGCAATCAGCCCCAGCATTTT
TRBV7-9	NA	NA	TRBJ2-2	CASSSGSTGELFF	TGTGCCAGCAGCTCGGGATCCACCGGGGAGCTGTTTTTT
TRBV6-5	TRBD2	NA	TRBJ2-7	CASSPRSGRVHEQYF	TGTGCCAGCAGCCCCCGTAGCGGGAGAGTACACGAGCAGTACTTC
TRBV21-1	NA	NA	TRBJ1-2	CASSTSDRGGGYTF	TGTGCCAGCAGCACCTCTGACAGAGGGGGAGGCTACACCTTC
TRBV5-1	NA	NA	TRBJ1-5	CASSLEVQGNQPQHF	TGCGCCAGCAGCTTGGAGGTTCAGGGAAATCAGCCCCAGCATTTT
TRBV6-1	NA	NA	TRBJ2-1	CASSELGAGNEQFF	TGTGCCAGCAGTGAACTAGGGGCCGGGAATGAGCAGTTCTTC
TRBV4-1	NA	NA	TRBJ2-1	CASSQDKSEQFF	TGCGCCAGCAGCCAAGATAAGAGTGAGCAGTTCTTC
TRBV27	NA	NA	TRBJ1-3	CASSSGRSSGNTIYF	TGTGCCAGCAGCTCCGGACGGAGCTCTGGAAACACCATATATTTT
TRBV29-1	TRBD1	NA	TRBJ2-1	CSVGTGGNEQFF	TGCAGCGTTGGGACAGGGGGAAATGAGCAGTTCTTC
TRBV7-2	NA	NA	TRBJ1-1	CASSESGTVNTEAFF	TGTGCCAGCAGCGAATCCGGGACGGTGAACACTGAAGCTTTCTTT
TRBV5-1	TRBD2	NA	TRBJ2-7	CASSLASGRRYEQYF	TGCGCCAGCAGTTTGGCTAGCGGGAGGAGGTACGAGCAGTACTTC
TRBV5-3	NA	NA	TRBJ2-7	CARGGGPSNRGWEFEQYF	TGTGCCAGAGGGGGAGGACCCAGTAACAGGGGATGGGAGTTCGAGCAGTACTTC
TRBV14	TRBD2	NA	TRBJ2-7	CASSRTSGSYEQYF	TGTGCCAGCAGCCGGACTAGCGGGAGCTACGAGCAGTACTTC
TRBV4-2	TRBD2	NA	TRBJ2-1	CASSQDPAGGYNEQFF	TGTGCCAGCAGCCAAGATCCAGCGGGAGGCTACAATGAGCAGTTCTTC
TRBV21-1	NA	NA	TRBJ2-2	CASREDRADTGELFF	TGTGCCAGCAGGGAGGACAGGGCCGACACCGGGGAGCTGTTTTTT
TRBV9	TRBD2	NA	TRBJ2-1	CASSVGGSEYNEQFF	TGTGCCAGCAGCGTGGGCGGGAGCGAGTACAATGAGCAGTTCTTC
TRBV2	NA	NA	TRBJ2-7	CASRDSYEQYF	TGTGCCAGCAGGGACAGCTACGAGCAGTACTTC
TRBV2	TRBD2	NA	TRBJ2-5	CASTRNGAGGGETQYF	TGTGCCAGCACCAGAAATGGGGCGGGAGGGGGAGAGACCCAGTACTTC
TRBV30	NA	NA	TRBJ1-5	CAWSATANQSQHF	TGTGCCTGGAGTGCGACGGCCAATCAGTCCCAGCATTTT
TRBV6-5	TRBD2	NA	TRBJ2-2	CASTPHTGGTGELFF	TGTGCCAGCACCCCTCACACGGGAGGCACCGGGGAGCTGTTTTTT
TRBV4-2	TRBD1	NA	TRBJ2-4	CASSRTGARNIQYF	TGTGCCAGCAGTCGGACAGGGGCGAGGAACATTCAGTACTTC
TRBV11-2	NA	NA	TRBJ2-7	CASSSSGWYEQYF	TGTGCCAGCAGCTCCTCTGGCTGGTACGAGCAGTACTTC
TRBV4-1	NA	NA	TRBJ1-5	CASSQDLTGRYQPQHF	TGCGCCAGCAGCCAAGATCTTACAGGACGATATCAGCCCCAGCATTTT
TRBV28	TRBD1	once	TRBJ1-1	CASSVTGGFTEAFF	TGTGCCAGCAGCGTGACAGGGGGTTTCACTGAAGCTTTCTTT
TRBV29-1	NA	NA	TRBJ1-1	CSVFAGRGEAFF	TGCAGCGTTTTCGCAGGAAGGGGTGAAGCTTTCTTT
TRBV10-2	TRBD1	NA	TRBJ1-5	CASSDATGGMGNQPQHF	TGCGCCAGCAGTGATGCAACAGGGGGCATGGGCAATCAGCCCCAGCATTTT
TRBV7-8	NA	NA	TRBJ2-3	CASSPFLKGTDTQYF	TGTGCCAGCAGCCCCTTTTTAAAAGGCACAGATACGCAGTATTTT
TRBV5-1	TRBD1	NA	TRBJ1-2	CASSFLPGQGARGYTF	TGCGCCAGCAGCTTCCTCCCGGGACAGGGGGCGCGGGGCTACACCTTC